This T cell receptor (delta chain) originates from a study of human gamma delta and Vdelta1 T cells (dated by TCRdb to the late 2010s). Regarding the research as a whole: In this study, the researchers looked at Delta One T cells, which are Vd1+ gamma-delta T cells, to see how well they work as cytotoxic effectors against acute myeloid leukemia.

Broader findings and caveats from the paper: Delta One T cells were reported as polyclonal and as showing broad cytotoxic targeting of acute myeloid leukemia.

On this clone itself: Its antigen is currently not known. No base qualities exist here, and no much larger clone lies one base off it.

CDR1 and CDR2, per the germline V gene, are TSWWSYY and QGS. The cysteine opens and the phenylalanine closes a CDR3 of 21 amino acids. The read is trimmed to its CDR3 DNA, 63 bases read in frame from base 1. Compared with germline, V lacks 1 base and J lacks 0 bases; bases without a gene match: 14. Library preparation was by PCR. TCRdb names Illumina MiSeq as the instrument used. TCRdb called clones from the public reads with CATT, and repeated DNA sequences were later combined into one row. The sample table contains about 6,100 delta-chain clones; only one count was recorded for 41% of them. Approximately 9% of the sample belongs to the ten largest clones.

The sequenced material came from Vdelta1 gamma-delta T cells from blood grown in culture (DOT cells). The label giving this sample's cell subset or site can be read as: Delta One T cells, in vitro expanded/differentiated Vd1+ gamma-delta T cells. The receptor was derived from a human donor in good health. The chain links TRDV1 with TRDJ1; 13 central nucleotides agree with TRDD3. CDR3 sequence: CALGEPCLPSTGGYDTDKLIF. Read as DNA, the sequence is TGTGCTCTTGGGGAACCGTGCCTTCCAAGTACTGGGGGATACGACACCGATAAACTCATCTTT.